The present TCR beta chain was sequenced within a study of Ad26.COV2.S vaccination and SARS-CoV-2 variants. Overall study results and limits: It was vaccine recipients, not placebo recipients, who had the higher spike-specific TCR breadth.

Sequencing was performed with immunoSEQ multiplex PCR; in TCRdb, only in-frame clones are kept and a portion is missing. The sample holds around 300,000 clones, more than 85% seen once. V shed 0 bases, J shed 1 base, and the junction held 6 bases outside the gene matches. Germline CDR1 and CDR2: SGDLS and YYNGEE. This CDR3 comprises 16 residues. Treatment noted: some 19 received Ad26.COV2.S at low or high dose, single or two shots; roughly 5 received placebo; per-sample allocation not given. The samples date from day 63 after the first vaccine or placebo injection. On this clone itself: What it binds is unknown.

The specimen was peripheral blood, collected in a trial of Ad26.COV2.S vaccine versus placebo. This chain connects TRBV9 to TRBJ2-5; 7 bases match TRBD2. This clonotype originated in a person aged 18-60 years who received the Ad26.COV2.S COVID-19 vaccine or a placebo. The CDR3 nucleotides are TGTGCCAGCAGCGTAGACTCTAGCGGAACCCAAGAGACCCAGTACTTC. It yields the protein CASSVDSSGTQETQYF.